Here is one T cell receptor beta chain with its context. This sample is drawn from a study of OX40 agonist ivuxolimab in advanced cancers. Across the study: Every 2 weeks, patients received ivuxolimab intravenously, dosed at 0.01 to 10 mg/kg.

Clones were read by immunoSEQ multiplex PCR, and TCRdb kept only the in-frame ones, dropping some. Of some 91,000 clones listed, about 89% are singletons. No patient had autoimmune disease or received systemic immunosuppression. This clonotype was obtained from an adult with an advanced solid tumor such as melanoma, head and neck, liver or kidney cancer. The sequenced sample was CD4+ or CD8+ T cells sorted from blood, obtained in a trial of the OX40 agonist ivuxolimab.

CDR3 nucleotide sequence: TGTGCCAGCAGTCACCCACAGGGCCCTGAAGCTTTCTTT. It translates to CASSHPQGPEAFF. The J gene is TRBJ1-1, the V gene TRBV27, with a weak D call TRBD1 (6 bases). Trimming took 5 bases from V and 6 from J, leaving 13 bases between them. CDR1 is MNHEY, CDR2 SMNVEV, per germline (reference sequence). The CDR3 is 13 residues long.